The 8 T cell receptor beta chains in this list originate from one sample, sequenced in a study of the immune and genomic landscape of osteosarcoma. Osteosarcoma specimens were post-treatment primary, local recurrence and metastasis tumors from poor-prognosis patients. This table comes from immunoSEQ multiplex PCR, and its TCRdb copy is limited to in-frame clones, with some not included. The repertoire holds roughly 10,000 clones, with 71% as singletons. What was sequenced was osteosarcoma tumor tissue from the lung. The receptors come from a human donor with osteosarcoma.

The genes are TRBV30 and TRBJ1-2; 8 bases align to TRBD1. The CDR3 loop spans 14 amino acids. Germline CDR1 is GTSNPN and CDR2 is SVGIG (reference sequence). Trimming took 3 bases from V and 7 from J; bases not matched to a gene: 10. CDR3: CAWRTQGAQGGYTF. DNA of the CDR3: TGTGCCTGGAGAACGCAGGGGGCGCAGGGTGGCTACACCTTC.

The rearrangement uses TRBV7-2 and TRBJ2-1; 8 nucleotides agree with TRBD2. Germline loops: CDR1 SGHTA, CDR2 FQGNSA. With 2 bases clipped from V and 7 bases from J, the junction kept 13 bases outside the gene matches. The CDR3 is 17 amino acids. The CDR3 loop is CASSLFVRGGRMNEQFF. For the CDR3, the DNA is TGTGCCAGCAGCTTATTTGTCCGGGGCGGGAGGATGAATGAGCAGTTCTTC.

The CDR3 is CSARYDEQYF. Here the CDR3 DNA reads TGCAGTGCTAGGTATGACGAGCAGTACTTC. The chain couples TRBV20-1 to TRBJ2-7, with no clear D. Trimming left V 3 bases short and J 5 bases short, with 5 bases between. This CDR3 has 10 amino acids. Germline loops: CDR1 DFQATT, CDR2 SNEGSKA (reference sequence).

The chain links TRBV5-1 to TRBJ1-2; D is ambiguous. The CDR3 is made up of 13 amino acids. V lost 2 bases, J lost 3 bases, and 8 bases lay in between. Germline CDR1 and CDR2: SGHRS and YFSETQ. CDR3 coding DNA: TGCGCCAGCAGCTTCGGGCCCGACTATGGCTACACCTTC. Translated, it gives CASSFGPDYGYTF.

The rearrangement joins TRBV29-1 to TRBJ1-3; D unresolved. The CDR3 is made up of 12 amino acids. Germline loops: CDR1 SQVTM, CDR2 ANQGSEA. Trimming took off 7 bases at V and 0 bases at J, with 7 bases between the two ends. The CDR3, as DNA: TGCAGCGCAGAGAACTCTGGAAACACCATATATTTT. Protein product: CSAENSGNTIYF.

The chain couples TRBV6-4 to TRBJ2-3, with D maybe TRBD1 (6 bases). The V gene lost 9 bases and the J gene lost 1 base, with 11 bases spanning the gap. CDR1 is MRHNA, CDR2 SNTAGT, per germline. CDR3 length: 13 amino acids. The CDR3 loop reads CASDRSGTDTQYF. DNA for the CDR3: TGTGCCAGTGACAGGTCTGGCACAGATACGCAGTATTTT.

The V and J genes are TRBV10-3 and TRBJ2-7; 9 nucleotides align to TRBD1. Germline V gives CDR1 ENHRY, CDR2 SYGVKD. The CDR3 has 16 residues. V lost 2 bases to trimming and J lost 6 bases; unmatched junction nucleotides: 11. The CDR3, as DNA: TGTGCCATCAGTGAGCCTAGACAGGGGGTGGCTTCCGAGCAGTACTTC. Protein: CAISEPRQGVASEQYF.

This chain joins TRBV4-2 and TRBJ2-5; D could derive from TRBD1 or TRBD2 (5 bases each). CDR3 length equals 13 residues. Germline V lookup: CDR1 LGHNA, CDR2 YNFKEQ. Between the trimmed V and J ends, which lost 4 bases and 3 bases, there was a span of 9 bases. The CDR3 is CASSRDRKETQYF. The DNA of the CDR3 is TGTGCCAGCAGCCGGGACCGTAAAGAGACCCAGTACTTC.